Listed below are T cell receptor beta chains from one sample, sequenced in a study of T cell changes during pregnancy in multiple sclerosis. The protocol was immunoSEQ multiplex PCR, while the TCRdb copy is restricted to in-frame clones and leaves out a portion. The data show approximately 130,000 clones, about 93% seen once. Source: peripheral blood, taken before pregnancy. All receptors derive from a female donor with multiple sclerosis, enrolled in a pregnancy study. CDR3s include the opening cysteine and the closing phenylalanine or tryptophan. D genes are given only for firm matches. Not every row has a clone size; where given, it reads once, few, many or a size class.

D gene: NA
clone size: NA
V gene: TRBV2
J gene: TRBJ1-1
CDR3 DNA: TGTGCCAGCAGTTCGACAGCTGAAGCTTTCTTT
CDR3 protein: CASSSTAEAFF

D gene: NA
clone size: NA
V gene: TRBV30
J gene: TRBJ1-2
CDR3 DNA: TGTGCCTGGAGACCTAATGGTGATGGTGGCTACACCTTC
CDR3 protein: CAWRPNGDGGYTF

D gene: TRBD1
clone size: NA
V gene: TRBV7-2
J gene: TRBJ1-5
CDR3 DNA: TGTGCCAGCAGCCCAGACAGGGATCAGCCCCAGCATTTT
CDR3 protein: CASSPDRDQPQHF

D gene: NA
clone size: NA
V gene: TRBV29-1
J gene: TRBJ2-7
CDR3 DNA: TGCAGCGTTGTGCTGGCCGGCAGGTCCTACGAGCAGTACTTC
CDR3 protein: CSVVLAGRSYEQYF

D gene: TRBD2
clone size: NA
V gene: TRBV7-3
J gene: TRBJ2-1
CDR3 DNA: TGTGCCAGCAGCTTAACGTCGGGACTAGCGGGGGGGCGGAATGAGCAGTTCTTC
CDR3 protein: CASSLTSGLAGGRNEQFF

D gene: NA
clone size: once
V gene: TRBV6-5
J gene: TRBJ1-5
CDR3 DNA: TGTGCCAGCAGTTACTCGTTGAGCCATCAGCCCCAGCATTTT
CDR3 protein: CASSYSLSHQPQHF

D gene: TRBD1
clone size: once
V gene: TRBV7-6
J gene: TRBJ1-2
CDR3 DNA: TGTGCCAGCAGCCTGGACAGGGAAGGCTACACCTTC
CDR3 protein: CASSLDREGYTF

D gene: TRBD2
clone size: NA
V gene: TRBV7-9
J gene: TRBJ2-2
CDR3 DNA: TGTGCCAGCAGCTCTCCAGCGGGAGGATCCGCCGGGGAGCTGTTTTTT
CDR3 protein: CASSSPAGGSAGELFF

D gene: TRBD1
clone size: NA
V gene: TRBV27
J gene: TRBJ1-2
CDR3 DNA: TGTGCCAGCAGTCCCGGAAGGACAGGCAACAACTATGGCTACACCTTC
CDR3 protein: CASSPGRTGNNYGYTF

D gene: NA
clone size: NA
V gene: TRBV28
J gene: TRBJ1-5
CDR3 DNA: TGTGCCAGCAGCCCACCCACCCGACAGGCCTATCAGCCCCAGCATTTT
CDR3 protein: CASSPPTRQAYQPQHF

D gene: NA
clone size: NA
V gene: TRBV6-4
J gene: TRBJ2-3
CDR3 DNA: TGTGCCAGCAGTGACTCTGCGGCTAGCACAGATACGCAGTATTTT
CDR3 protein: CASSDSAASTDTQYF

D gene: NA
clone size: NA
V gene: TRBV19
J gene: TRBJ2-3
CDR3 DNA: TGTGCCAGTAGTTCCCCCAGGCTCGCTAGCACAGATACGCAGTATTTT
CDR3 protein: CASSSPRLASTDTQYF

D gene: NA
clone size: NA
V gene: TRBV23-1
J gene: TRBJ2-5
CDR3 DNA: TGCGCCAGCAGTCAAAACAGGACCCAGTACTTC
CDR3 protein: CASSQNRTQYF

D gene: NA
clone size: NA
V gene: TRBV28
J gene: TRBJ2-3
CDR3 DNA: TGTGCCAGCAGTTTACCCTCTCGACAGACAGATACGCAGTATTTT
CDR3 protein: CASSLPSRQTDTQYF

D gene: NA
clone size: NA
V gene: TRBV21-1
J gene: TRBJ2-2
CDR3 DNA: TGTGCCAGCAGCGCCTACCATTTCCCCGGGACTAGCGGGACCTACACCGGGGAGCTGTTTTTT
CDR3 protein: CASSAYHFPGTSGTYTGELFF

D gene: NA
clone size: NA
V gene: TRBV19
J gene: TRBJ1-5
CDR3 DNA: TGTGCCAGTAGTATAGGGGGGGGCAGGCGGGATCAGCCCCAGCATTTT
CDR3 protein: CASSIGGGRRDQPQHF

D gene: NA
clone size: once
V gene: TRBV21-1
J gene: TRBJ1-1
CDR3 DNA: TGTGCCAGCAGCAAATGGGTAGGGGCAGGGGACACTGAAGCTTTCTTT
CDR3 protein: CASSKWVGAGDTEAFF

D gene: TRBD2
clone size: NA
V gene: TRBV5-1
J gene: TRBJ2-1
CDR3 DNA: TGCGCCAGCAGCTTCCCGGAGCTAGCGGCCTACAATGAGCAGTTCTTC
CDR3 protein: CASSFPELAAYNEQFF

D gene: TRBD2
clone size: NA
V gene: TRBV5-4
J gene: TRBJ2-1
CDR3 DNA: TGTGCCAGCAGCTCGGGACTAGCGGGAACCCCTGGGGATGAGCAGTTCTTC
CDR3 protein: CASSSGLAGTPGDEQFF

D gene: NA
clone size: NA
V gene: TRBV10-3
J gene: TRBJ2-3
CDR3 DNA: TGTGCCATCAGTGTCGGCGGGGTATATACAGATACGCAGTATTTT
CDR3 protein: CAISVGGVYTDTQYF

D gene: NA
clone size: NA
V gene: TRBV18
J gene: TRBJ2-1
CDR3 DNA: TGTGCCAGCTCACCGGACAGCTGGGGTGAGCAGTTCTTC
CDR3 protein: CASSPDSWGEQFF

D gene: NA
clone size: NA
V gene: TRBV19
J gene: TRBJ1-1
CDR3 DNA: TGTGCCAGTAGCCGTGCGGGGGCAGCCCGGACGAACACTGAAGCTTTCTTT
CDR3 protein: CASSRAGAARTNTEAFF

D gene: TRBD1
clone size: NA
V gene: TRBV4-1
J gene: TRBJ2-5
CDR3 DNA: TGCGCCAGCAGCCATCCTACAGGGGTCGAGACCCAGTACTTC
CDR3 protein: CASSHPTGVETQYF

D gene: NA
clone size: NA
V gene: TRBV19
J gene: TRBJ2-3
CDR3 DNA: TGTGCCAGTAGCATCGACTACACAGATACGCAGTATTTT
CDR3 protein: CASSIDYTDTQYF

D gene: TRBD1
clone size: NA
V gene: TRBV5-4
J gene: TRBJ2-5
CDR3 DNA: TGTGCCAGCAGCTTGAATTCGGGACAGCAAGAGACCCAGTACTTC
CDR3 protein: CASSLNSGQQETQYF

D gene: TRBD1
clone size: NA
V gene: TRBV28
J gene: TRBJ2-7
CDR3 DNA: TGTGCCAGCAGTCCGATCCACAGGGGCACCTACGAGCAGTACTTC
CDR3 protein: CASSPIHRGTYEQYF

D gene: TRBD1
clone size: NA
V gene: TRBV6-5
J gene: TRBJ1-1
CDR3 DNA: TGTGCCAGCAGGTTTGGACAGGGGGCGGCTGAAGCTTTCTTT
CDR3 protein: CASRFGQGAAEAFF

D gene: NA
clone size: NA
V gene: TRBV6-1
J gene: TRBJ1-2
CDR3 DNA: TGTGCCAGCAGTGTCGACAGGTCGGGAGGCTACACCTTC
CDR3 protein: CASSVDRSGGYTF

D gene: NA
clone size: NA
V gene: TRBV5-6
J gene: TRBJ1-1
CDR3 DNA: TGTGCCAGCAGCTTGGGGGCGGCGGGGAACACTGAAGCTTTCTTT
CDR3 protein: CASSLGAAGNTEAFF

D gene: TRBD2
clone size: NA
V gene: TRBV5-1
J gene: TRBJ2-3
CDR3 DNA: TGCGCCAGCAGCCCCCTCGGGGCGGGGGGAACAGATACGCAGTATTTT
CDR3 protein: CASSPLGAGGTDTQYF